This entry describes one TCR beta chain. These data originate in a study of control samples from healthy donors and cancer patients. Only in-frame clones appear in the TCRdb table, and some are missing; sequencing was by immunoSEQ multiplex PCR. The sample shows over 85,000 clones, about 88% of them seen only once. CDR3 length: 14 amino acids. Germline CDR1 reads SGHRS; CDR2 reads YFSETQ. J lost 7 bases, V lost 0 bases, and 5 bases had no gene match. This receptor was obtained from a man between 65 and 85 years old with lung cancer. The sequenced sample was PBMCs. The genes are TRBV5-1 and TRBJ2-7; TRBD1 aligns across 9 bases. The CDR3 protein is CASSLGTGVREQYF. CDR3 in DNA: TGCGCCAGCAGCTTGGGGACAGGGGTCAGAGAGCAGTACTTC.